The entry below gives a single T cell receptor (beta chain) sequence along with its context. The data are from a study of blood T cell repertoires in COVID-19. Study-level background: Acute and convalescent COVID-19 specimens originated in the United States, Italy and Spain. In each case, the material was cDNA or gDNA derived from T cells, B-cell-depleted T cells, or PBMCs.

In the original analysis: For nucleated cells, counts were estimated from reference gene primer amplification. Using immunoSEQ multiplex PCR, the repertoire was profiled, and TCRdb retains in-frame clones only, with some absent. For V, J and clone size, that table is used; D and trimming come from the DNA. The sample lists 150,000 to 200,000 clones, about 86% occurring once. The source of this sequence is a man in his 70s with active or convalescent COVID-19. The specimen sequenced was peripheral blood.

The CDR3 coding sequence is TGTGCCAGCACGTTAGCGGGAGGACAAGAGACCCAGTACTTC. This codes for CASTLAGGQETQYF. V usage is TRBV7-9 and J usage is TRBJ2-5; 10 bases map to TRBD2. J gave up 2 bases and V 7 bases, and 4 bases lay outside the gene matches. The CDR3 is 14 residues long. Per germline, CDR1 SEHNR and CDR2 FQNEAQ (reference sequence).